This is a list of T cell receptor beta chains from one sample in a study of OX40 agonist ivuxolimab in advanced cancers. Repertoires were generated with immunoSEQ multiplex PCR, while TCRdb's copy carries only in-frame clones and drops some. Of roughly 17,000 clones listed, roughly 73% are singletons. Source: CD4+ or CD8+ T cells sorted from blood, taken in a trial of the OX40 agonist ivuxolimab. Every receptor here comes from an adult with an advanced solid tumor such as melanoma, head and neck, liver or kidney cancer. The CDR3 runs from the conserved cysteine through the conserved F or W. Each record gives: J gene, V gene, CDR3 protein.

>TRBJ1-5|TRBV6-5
CASSYEGVNQPQHF
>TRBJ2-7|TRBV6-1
CASSEWGAGGGEQYF
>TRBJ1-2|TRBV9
CASSATGTGAIYGYTF
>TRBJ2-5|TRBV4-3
CASSQELQGPQETQYF
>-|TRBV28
CASSLASDSSYEQYF
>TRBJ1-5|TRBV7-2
CASSRNQPQHF
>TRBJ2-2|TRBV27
CASSLFGYTGELFF
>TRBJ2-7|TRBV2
CASSQLAGGPHEQYF
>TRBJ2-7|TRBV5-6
CASSTGLANEQYF
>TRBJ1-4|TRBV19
CASSTDRGGNEKLFF
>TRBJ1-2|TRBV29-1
CSVESGLEALTRQYGYTF
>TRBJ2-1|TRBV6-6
CASSPLDRGADDEQFF
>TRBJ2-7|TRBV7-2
CASSLDGGWGEQYF
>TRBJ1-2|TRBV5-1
CASSLIPGQGINHGYTF
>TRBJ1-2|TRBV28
CASSLTPTGVNYGYTF
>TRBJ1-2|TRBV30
CAWSVPRRRAYGYTF
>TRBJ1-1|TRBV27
CASSLSRFLNTEAFF
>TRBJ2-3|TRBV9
CASSVGLAGTDTQYF
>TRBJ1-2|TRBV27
CASSLETGVGYTF
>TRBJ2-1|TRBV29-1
CSVEGGSGRSYNEQFF